The entry below gives a single TCR beta chain sequence along with its context. In TCRdb, the RT-PCR reads were re-called with MiXCR into one record per CDR3 protein. The table includes more than 600,000 distinct CDR3 sequences, over 12% detected once. Material: memory CD4+ T cells from blood. The clonotype originates from a female donor in good health, serving as a healthy control.

CDR3 nucleotides: TGTGCCAGCAGTCGCGAGAAGGGCTACGAGCAGTACTTC. It encodes CASSREKGYEQYF. The chain combines TRBV12-3 or TRBV12-4 with TRBJ2-7; no firm D call. Between the trimmed V and J ends, which lost 5 bases and 3 bases, there was a span of 11 bases. The CDR3 totals 13 residues.